This T cell receptor beta chain is from a study of blood T cell repertoires in COVID-19. Study-wide background: T cells, B-cell-depleted T cells, or PBMCs provided the cDNA or gDNA that served as material.

Germline V gene data show CDR1 as SGHVS and CDR2 as FNYEAQ. CDR3 length equals 16 residues. V trimming: 4 bases; J trimming: 1 base; junction bases outside the gene matches: 7. Using immunoSEQ multiplex PCR, the repertoire was profiled, and TCRdb retains in-frame clones only, with some absent. The sample carries 200,000 to 250,000 clones, 84% recorded once. Donors of Cohort 3 who recovered were those that had two negative PCRs, clearance, or symptom resolution. The clonotype was recovered from a woman between 35 and 50 years old who had recovered from COVID-19. The chain joins TRBV7-6 to TRBJ1-3; 7 bases agree with TRBD1. The material sequenced was PBMCs or T cells enriched from blood (not recorded which). The DNA for the CDR3 is TGTGCCAGCAGCTCCAGTCAGGGGGAATCTGGAAACACCATATATTTT. Protein product: CASSSSQGESGNTIYF.